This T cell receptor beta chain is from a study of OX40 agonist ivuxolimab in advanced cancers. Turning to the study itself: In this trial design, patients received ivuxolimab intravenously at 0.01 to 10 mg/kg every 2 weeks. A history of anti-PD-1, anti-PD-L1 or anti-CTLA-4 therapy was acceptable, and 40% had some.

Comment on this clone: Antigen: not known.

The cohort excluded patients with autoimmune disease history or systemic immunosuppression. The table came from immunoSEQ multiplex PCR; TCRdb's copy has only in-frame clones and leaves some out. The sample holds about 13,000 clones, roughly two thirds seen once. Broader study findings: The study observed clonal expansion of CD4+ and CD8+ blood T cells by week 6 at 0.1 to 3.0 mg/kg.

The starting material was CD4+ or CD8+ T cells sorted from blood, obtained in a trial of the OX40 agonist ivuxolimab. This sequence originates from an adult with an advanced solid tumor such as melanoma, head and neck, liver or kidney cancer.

Written as DNA, the CDR3 is TGTGCCAGCAGTGTGGGGGAGCGGGAGATCTACGAGCAGTACTTC. It translates to CASSVGEREIYEQYF. The J gene is TRBJ2-7, the V gene TRBV28; 8 bases line up with TRBD2. The CDR3 is 15 residues long. Germline values: CDR1 MDHEN, CDR2 SYDVKM. V gave up 5 bases and J gave up 3 bases; unmatched junction bases: 9.